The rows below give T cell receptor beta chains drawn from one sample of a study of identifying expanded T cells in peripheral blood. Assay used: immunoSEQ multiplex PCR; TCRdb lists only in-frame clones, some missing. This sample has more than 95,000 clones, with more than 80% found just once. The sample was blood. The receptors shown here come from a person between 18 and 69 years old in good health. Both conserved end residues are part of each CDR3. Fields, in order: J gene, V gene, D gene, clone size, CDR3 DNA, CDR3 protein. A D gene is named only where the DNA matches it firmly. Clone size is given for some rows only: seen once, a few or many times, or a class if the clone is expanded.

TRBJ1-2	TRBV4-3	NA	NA	TGCGCCAGCAGCCAAGACCCCCCGGGAGCTAACTATGGCTACACCTTC	CASSQDPPGANYGYTF
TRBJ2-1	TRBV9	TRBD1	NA	TGTGCCAGCAGCAAACAGGGGGCGCGAAATGAGCAGTTCTTC	CASSKQGARNEQFF
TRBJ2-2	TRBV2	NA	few	TGTGCCAGCAACCGGGACATGTCGAACACCGGGGAGCTGTTTTTT	CASNRDMSNTGELFF
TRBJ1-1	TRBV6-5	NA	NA	TGTGCCAGCAGTCCAGAGGGCACTGAAGCTTTCTTT	CASSPEGTEAFF
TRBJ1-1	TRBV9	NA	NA	TGTGCCAGCAGCGTAAGGGACGAGGCCCTGACAGGAATGAACACTGAAGCTTTCTTT	CASSVRDEALTGMNTEAFF
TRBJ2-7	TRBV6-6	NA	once	TGTGCCAGCAGTCCGCCTGGGGCCGTCCAACAGTACTTC	CASSPPGAVQQYF
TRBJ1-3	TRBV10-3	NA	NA	TGTGCCATCAGTGAGAGCAACACCATATATTTT	CAISESNTIYF
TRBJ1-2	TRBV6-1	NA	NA	TGTGCCAGCGGGGACGCGCAGGGCTACACCTTC	CASGDAQGYTF
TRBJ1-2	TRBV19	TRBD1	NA	TGTGCCAGTAGTCTTTACAGGGGAGGGGGCTATGGCTACACCTTC	CASSLYRGGGYGYTF
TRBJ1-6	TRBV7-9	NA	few	TGTGCCAGCAGCCTGGCCTCCTATAATTCACCCCTCCACTTT	CASSLASYNSPLHF
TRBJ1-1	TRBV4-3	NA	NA	TGCGCCAGCAGCCATCCGGGACAAGTATCAGCTTTCTTT	CASSHPGQVSAFF
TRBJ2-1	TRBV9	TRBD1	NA	TGTGCCAGCAGCGAGGGACAGGGGAAGTACAATGAGCAGTTCTTC	CASSEGQGKYNEQFF
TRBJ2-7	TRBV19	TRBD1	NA	TGTGCCAGTAGTATCGGGACAGATACCTACGAGCAGTACTTC	CASSIGTDTYEQYF
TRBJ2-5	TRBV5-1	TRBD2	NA	TGCGCCAGCAGCTTGGCCCCTAGCGGGGGGGCCGATTCGACCCAGTACTTC	CASSLAPSGGADSTQYF
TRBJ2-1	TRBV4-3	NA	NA	TGCGCCAGCAGCCAAGGGACAGGGACTAGGGGCAATGAGCAGTTCTTC	CASSQGTGTRGNEQFF
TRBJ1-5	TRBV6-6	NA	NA	TGTGCCAGCAGACGAAGGGACGATGACCTGATCCGGAATTTT	CASRRRDDDLIRNF
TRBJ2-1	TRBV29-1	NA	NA	NA	CSVVVGQGAKFF
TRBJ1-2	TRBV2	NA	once	TGTGCCAGCAGTGGTTCGCCCGCGGTGTATGGCTACACCTTC	CASSGSPAVYGYTF
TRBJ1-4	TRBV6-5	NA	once	TGTGCCAGCAGTTACTCGAAGGCGGGATTTGACGAAAAACTGTTTTTT	CASSYSKAGFDEKLFF
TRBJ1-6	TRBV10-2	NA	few	TGCGCCAGCAGTGAGTGGGGGCAAAATTCACCCCTCCACTTT	CASSEWGQNSPLHF
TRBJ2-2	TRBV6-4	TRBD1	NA	TGTGCCAGCAGCCCCAGGACAGGCCCTACGAACACCGGGGAGCTGTTTTTT	CASSPRTGPTNTGELFF
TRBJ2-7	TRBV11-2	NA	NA	TGTGCCAGCAGCTTAGGTTACAGCCCAGGGGAGGAGCAGTACTTC	CASSLGYSPGEEQYF
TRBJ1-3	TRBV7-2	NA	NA	TGTGCCAGCAGGACCGGACAGTCTGGAAACACCATATATTTT	CASRTGQSGNTIYF
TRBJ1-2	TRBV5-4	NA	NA	TGTGCCAGCAGCTTTCCCGACCGCTTATATGGCTACACCTTC	CASSFPDRLYGYTF
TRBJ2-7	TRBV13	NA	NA	TGTGCCAGCAGCTTAGGAGGCGGGCGTACTACCTACGAGCAGTACTTC	CASSLGGGRTTYEQYF
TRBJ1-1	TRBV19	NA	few	TGTGCCAGTAGTATCTCAATGAACACTGAAGCTTTCTTT	CASSISMNTEAFF
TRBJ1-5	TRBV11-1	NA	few	TGTGCCAGCAGCTTAGCGGAGAATCAGCCCCAGCATTTT	CASSLAENQPQHF
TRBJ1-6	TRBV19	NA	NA	TGTGCCAGTAGTTCTCAGGGGTCCTTTCAACCCCTCCACTTT	CASSSQGSFQPLHF
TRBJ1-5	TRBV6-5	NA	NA	TGTGCCAGCAGTTATGGGGGGCAGGGCAATCAGCCCCAGCATTTT	CASSYGGQGNQPQHF
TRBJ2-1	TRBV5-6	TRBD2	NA	TGTGCCAGCAGCCTTTCGGCGGGGGGTTATTCTGAGCAGTTCTTC	CASSLSAGGYSEQFF
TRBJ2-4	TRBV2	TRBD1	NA	TGTGCCAGTAACCGGGACAGGGGCGAGAGTCTAGCCAAAAACATTCAGTACTTC	CASNRDRGESLAKNIQYF
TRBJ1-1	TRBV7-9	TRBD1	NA	TGTGCCAGCAGCGCCAGGGGGCTGGGTAGCACTGAAGCTTTCTTT	CASSARGLGSTEAFF
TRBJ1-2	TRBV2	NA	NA	TGTGCCAGCCGGGGCGCAGAAGGCTACACCTTC	CASRGAEGYTF
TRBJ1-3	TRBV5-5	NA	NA	TGTGCCAGCAGCTTGAGAGGGTTATCTGGAAACACCATATATTTT	CASSLRGLSGNTIYF
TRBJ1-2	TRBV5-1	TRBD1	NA	TGCGCCAGCAGCCTTGGGACAGGGGTTGGCTACACCTTC	CASSLGTGVGYTF
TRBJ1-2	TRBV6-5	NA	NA	TGTGCCAGCAGTTACTCCGGACCGTTCTATGGCTACACCTTC	CASSYSGPFYGYTF
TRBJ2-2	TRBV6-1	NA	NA	TGTGCCAGCGGGGAGGATCTCTCACCCGGGGAGCTGTTTTTT	CASGEDLSPGELFF
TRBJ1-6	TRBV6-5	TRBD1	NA	TGTGCCAGCAGTTACTCCCGAAGGAGGGGGCGGTCACCCCTCCACTTT	CASSYSRRRGRSPLHF
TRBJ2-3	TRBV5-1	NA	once	TGCGCCAGCCGACAGACCACAGATACGCAGTATTTT	CASRQTTDTQYF
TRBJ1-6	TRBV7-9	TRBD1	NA	TGTGCCAGCACCATGACAGGGAATAATTCACCCCTCCACTTT	CASTMTGNNSPLHF
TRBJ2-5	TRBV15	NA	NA	TGTGCCACCAGCAGCGAAAAGACCCAGTACTTC	CATSSEKTQYF
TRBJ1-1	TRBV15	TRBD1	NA	TGTGCCACCAGCAGCGGGACAGGGGGCTACACTGAAGCTTTCTTT	CATSSGTGGYTEAFF
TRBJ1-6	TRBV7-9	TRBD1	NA	TGTGCCAGCAGCGAAGTCGGACAGGGAGGTAGTCTTTGGCATTCACCCCTCCACTTT	CASSEVGQGGSLWHSPLHF
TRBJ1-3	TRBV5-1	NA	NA	TGCGCCAGCAGCCCCCAACGGGCGACTTCCTCTGGAAACACCATATATTTT	CASSPQRATSSGNTIYF
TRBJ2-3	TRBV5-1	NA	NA	TGCGCCAGCAGCTTTTCGGGGGGCACAGATACGCAGTATTTT	CASSFSGGTDTQYF
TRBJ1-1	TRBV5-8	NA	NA	TGTGCCAGCAGCTTGGGGGTGGGTGCTTTCTTT	CASSLGVGAFF
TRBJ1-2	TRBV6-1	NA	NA	TGTGCCAGCAGTGAACAGGGACACCAGCCCTATGGCTACACCTTC	CASSEQGHQPYGYTF
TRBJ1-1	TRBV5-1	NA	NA	TGCGCCAGCAGCTCGAGGGTTGGGGGAGACACTGAAGCTTTCTTT	CASSSRVGGDTEAFF
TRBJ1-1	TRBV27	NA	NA	TGTGCCAGCTCGATGGGGGGTGAAGGTGAAGCTTTCTTT	CASSMGGEGEAFF
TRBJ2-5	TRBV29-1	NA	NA	TGCAGCGTTCTTACTGGCGAAGCGCAAGAGACCCAGTACTTC	CSVLTGEAQETQYF
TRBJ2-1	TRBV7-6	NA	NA	TGTGCCAGCAGCTTAGTCGGGGGACCGAGGGACCAGCAGTTCTTC	CASSLVGGPRDQQFF
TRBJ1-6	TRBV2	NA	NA	TGTGCCAGCAGATTCAGGGAAGAACGGTCACCCCTCCACTTT	CASRFREERSPLHF
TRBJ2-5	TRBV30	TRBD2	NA	TGTGCCTGGAGTGTCGGGGGGGCTAGGGAGACCCAGTACTTC	CAWSVGGARETQYF